These 6 T cell receptor beta chains were all obtained from the same sample, sequenced in a study of Graves' ophthalmopathy and Graves' hyperthyroidism. RNA transcripts were the source from which TCR beta CDR3 regions were amplified. Second-round multiplex PCR came after a first-round RT-PCR that employed HTBI primers. MiXCR, applied by TCRdb to the multiplex PCR reads, yields one record per CDR3 protein. The sample records some 1.1 million distinct CDR3 sequences, 35% to 40% being singletons. Sequencing was carried out using peripheral blood or thyroid tissue (not recorded which). These receptors were collected from an adult man with Graves' hyperthyroidism.

The chain employs TRBV6-5 and TRBJ2-5, with 14 bases aligning to TRBD2. The V and J ends lost 6 bases and 4 bases, in that order; junction bases with no gene match: 7. Germline values: CDR1 MNHEY, CDR2 SVGAGI. The CDR3 has 16 amino acids. The CDR3 sequence is CASRAGTSGRGETQYF. The CDR3 DNA sequence: TGTGCCAGCAGAGCCGGGACTAGCGGGAGAGGAGAGACCCAGTACTTC.

This clonotype occurred a few times. This chain uses TRBV12-3 or TRBV12-4 with TRBJ2-7; 8 nucleotides align to TRBD1. The CDR3 has 15 amino acids. J lost 5 bases, V lost 8 bases, and 14 bases had no gene match. CDR3 amino acids: CASSLRAGGIHEQYF. The CDR3 DNA is TGTGCCAGCTCCCTACGGGCAGGGGGCATCCACGAGCAGTACTTC.

This clonotype was recorded many times. V is TRBV7-8 and J is TRBJ2-7, with 7 bases that match TRBD1. The germline V gene has CDR1 SGHVS and CDR2 FQNEAQ. V shed 4 bases and J 2 bases; nucleotides not matched to a gene: 2. This CDR3 comprises 13 residues. Written as DNA, the CDR3 is TGTGCCAGCAGCTCGGACAGGACCTACGAGCAGTACTTC. Translation: CASSSDRTYEQYF. Full variable domain (remainder filled in from reference TRBV7-8 and TRBJ2-7): GAGVSQSPRYKVAKRGQDVALRCDPISGHVSLFWYQQALGQGPEFLTYFQNEAQLDKSGLPSDRFFAERPEGSVSTLKIQRTQQEDSAVYLCASSSDRTYEQYFGPGTRLTVT.

This clonotype came up many times. The chain has TRBV19 and TRBJ1-2, with a tentative D call TRBD1 (5 bases). The CDR3 loop spans 14 amino acids. Germline CDR1 is LNHDA and CDR2 is SQIVND (reference sequence). Deletions cut 7 bases from V and 7 bases from J, with 19 bases between. The CDR3 loop is CASTRRSRDLGYTF. Here the CDR3 DNA reads TGTGCCAGTACCAGAAGGTCCCGGGACCTTGGCTACACCTTC. The whole variable domain, filled in from reference TRBV19 and TRBJ1-2, reads DGGITQSPKYLFRKEGQNVTLSCEQNLNHDAMYWYRQDPGQGLRLIYYSQIVNDFQKGDIAEGYSVSREKKESFPLTVTSAQKNPTAFYLCASTRRSRDLGYTFGSGTRLTVV.

This clonotype was counted ten times or more. One end of the junction does not line up with germline, which may come from a read error. J is TRBJ2-5 and V is TRBV7-2, with 8 bases matching TRBD1. The CDR3 loop spans 16 amino acids. Germline V CDR1 and CDR2: SGHTA, FQGNSA. The CDR3 DNA reads TGCGCCAGCAGCCAGGACAGGGTTCAAGCGGCGGAGACCCAGTACTTC. Protein: CASSQDRVQAAETQYF.

This clonotype was found a few times. The V gene is TRBV10-3, the J gene TRBJ2-5, with 8 nucleotides matching TRBD2. Per germline, CDR1 ENHRY and CDR2 SYGVKD. Trimming at V came to 10 bases and at J to 1 base, leaving 11 bases not matched to a gene. This CDR3 comprises 15 residues. The CDR3 loop reads CASIYGGGTQETQYF. The CDR3 DNA reads TGTGCCAGCATCTACGGGGGGGGAACCCAAGAGACCCAGTACTTC.